This is a list of T cell receptor beta chains from one sample in a study of T cell repertoires in cytomegalovirus infection. Using its own MiXCR run on the reads, TCRdb lists one record per CDR3 protein. The sample holds roughly 640,000 distinct CDR3 sequences, approximately 25% seen once. Sequencing was carried out using CD8+ T cells from PBMCs. All receptors come from a human donor in good health (CMV status not recorded). Some clones in this sample may be carry-over from other donors' samples. The CDR3 runs from the conserved cysteine through the conserved F or W. The D gene is left open where the match is weak. The size field is filled for only some rows; it gives once, few, many or a size class.

d_gene	v_gene	abundance	j_gene	CDR3nt	CDR3aa
-	TRBV15	many	TRBJ1-3	TGTGCCACCAGCGGACCCAAAAACACCATATATTTT	CATSGPKNTIYF
-	TRBV10-2	few	TRBJ2-7	TGCGCCAGCAGTGAGCTGGCCTACGAGCAGTACTTC	CASSELAYEQYF
TRBD2	TRBV14	-	TRBJ2-3	TGTACCAGCAGCCCTGTGGCGGGGGGACCCACAGATACGCAGTATTTT	CTSSPVAGGPTDTQYF
-	TRBV20-1	few	TRBJ1-1	TGCAGTGTCTGGGCGGGGAAGAACACTGAAGCTTTCTTT	CSVWAGKNTEAFF
-	TRBV6-9	-	TRBJ2-1	TGTGCCAGCAGCACCTGGGAGGGGGGGTACAATGAGCAGTTCTTC	CASSTWEGGYNEQFF
TRBD1	TRBV12-5	-	TRBJ1-2	TGTGCTAGTGGTCTGACAGGGATTAACTATGGCTACACCTTC	CASGLTGINYGYTF
-	TRBV20-1	few	TRBJ2-7	TGCAGTGCTAGGAAAGGCTCCTACGAGCAGTACTTC	CSARKGSYEQYF
TRBD1	TRBV12-3/TRBV12-4	many	TRBJ1-5	TGTGCCAGCAGTTCGGGACAGTATCCGCATTTT	CASSSGQYPHF
-	TRBV7-2	many	TRBJ2-2	TGTGCCAGCAGCTTGGCGTATGGGGAGCTGTTTTTT	CASSLAYGELFF
-	TRBV7-2	few	TRBJ2-5	TGTGCCAGCAGCCCCTCACAGGGGAGGGGAGAGACCCAGTACTTC	CASSPSQGRGETQYF
TRBD1	TRBV7-6	many	TRBJ2-2	TGTGCCAGCAGCCTTCCGAGGGGGCAGGTGAACACCGGGGAGCTGTTTTTT	CASSLPRGQVNTGELFF
-	TRBV23-1	few	TRBJ1-5	TGCGCCAGCAGTCAATCTCGGAAGGTCCCCTTCAGCAATCAGCCCCAGCATTTT	CASSQSRKVPFSNQPQHF
-	TRBV5-1	few	TRBJ1-1	TGCGCCAGCAGCTTGGGGGACGGGAACACTGAAGCTTTCTTT	CASSLGDGNTEAFF
TRBD2	TRBV7-9	-	TRBJ2-5	TGTGCCAGCAGCCCTCGGGGACTAGCGGGGGAACAAGAGACCCAGTACTTC	CASSPRGLAGEQETQYF
-	TRBV10-3	few	TRBJ2-1	TGTGCCATCAGGGGACGTCATGAGCAGTTCTTC	CAIRGRHEQFF
TRBD2	TRBV6-4	few	TRBJ2-1	TGTGCCAGCAGTGACGAGCTAGCGGGGGTTAATGAGCAGTTCTTC	CASSDELAGVNEQFF
-	TRBV28	-	TRBJ1-1	TGTGCCAGCAGTTTGGCGAGGTATGGCACTGAAGCTTTCTTT	CASSLARYGTEAFF
-	TRBV7-7	-	TRBJ2-7	TGTGCTAGCAGCCCGGACAGCGCCGACGAGCAGTACTTC	CASSPDSADEQYF
-	TRBV15	few	TRBJ2-7	TGTGCCACCAGCATAAGCGTCTCGAACTACGAGCAGTACTTC	CATSISVSNYEQYF
-	TRBV7-9	-	TRBJ2-7	TGTGCCAGCAGCCACCTGGGATACGAGCAGTACTTC	CASSHLGYEQYF
-	TRBV7-9	few	TRBJ1-1	TGTGCCAGCAGCCCCACCACGGCGGCGAGCACTGAAGCTTTCTTT	CASSPTTAASTEAFF
-	TRBV12-3/TRBV12-4	few	TRBJ1-1	TGTGCCAGCAGTTTAGGGAATCCCACTGAAGCTTTCTTT	CASSLGNPTEAFF
-	TRBV7-2	many	TRBJ2-1	TGTGCCAGCAGCTTAGAGGCAGGGCTGACCGCCTACAATGAGCAGTTCTTC	CASSLEAGLTAYNEQFF
TRBD1	TRBV25-1	-	TRBJ2-3	TGTGCCAGCAGTGAATATTTTGCCGACAGGGGCTTCTCGAAAGATACGCAGTATTTT	CASSEYFADRGFSKDTQYF
TRBD2	TRBV6-2/TRBV6-3	-	TRBJ2-2	TGTGCCAGCAGAGCAACGGGGGGGACCGGGGAGCTGTTTTTT	CASRATGGTGELFF
-	TRBV4-2	-	TRBJ2-1	TGTGCCAGCAGCCCATTTACAGGGTTGTCTCCCAATGAGCAGTTCTTC	CASSPFTGLSPNEQFF
-	TRBV2	-	TRBJ2-1	TGTGCCAGCAGTGAAGTAGCCTGGGGTTTGTACAATGAGCAGTTCTTC	CASSEVAWGLYNEQFF
-	TRBV7-9	few	TRBJ2-1	TGTGCCAGCAGCTCACCCCGCGGGGGCCACAATGAGCAGTTCTTC	CASSSPRGGHNEQFF
TRBD1	TRBV20-1	-	TRBJ2-1	TGCAGTGCTCCCGGGACAGGTCCCTACAATGAGCAGTTCTTC	CSAPGTGPYNEQFF
TRBD1	TRBV12-3/TRBV12-4	many	TRBJ2-2	TGTGCCAGCAGTCCCCGGGACAGGGGGTCCACCGGGGAGCTGTTTTTT	CASSPRDRGSTGELFF
-	TRBV20-1	-	TRBJ2-5	TGCAGTGCTAGCACAGGAATAGGGGAGACCCAGTACTTC	CSASTGIGETQYF
-	TRBV28	-	TRBJ1-6	TGTGCCAGCAGTACCAATTCACCCCTCCACTTT	CASSTNSPLHF
-	TRBV29-1	-	TRBJ2-1	TGCAGCGTTGACTATGGCTCCTACAATGAGCAGTTCTTC	CSVDYGSYNEQFF
-	TRBV7-9	-	TRBJ2-2	TGTGCCAGCCTACAGGGAGGAGCCGGGGAGCTGTTTTTT	CASLQGGAGELFF
-	TRBV2	-	TRBJ2-1	TGTGCCAGCAGTGAAGTAAAGGTTGAGCAGTTCTTC	CASSEVKVEQFF
-	TRBV7-9	-	TRBJ2-1	TGTGCCAGCAGCTTAGGGGTTTATGGGGTTAACGAGCAGTTCTTC	CASSLGVYGVNEQFF
TRBD1	TRBV12-3/TRBV12-4	few	TRBJ2-5	TGTGCCACCGGGACAGGAAGAGAGACCCAGTACTTC	CATGTGRETQYF
TRBD1	TRBV12-5	-	TRBJ2-1	TGTGCTAGTGGGGGGACAGGGAGGAACAATGAGCAGTTCTTC	CASGGTGRNNEQFF
-	TRBV12-3/TRBV12-4	few	TRBJ1-1	TGTGCCAGTCCTTTCGGAACTGAAGCTTTCTTT	CASPFGTEAFF
TRBD2	TRBV7-9	few	TRBJ2-3	TGTGCCAGCAGCTCCTGGACTAGCGGGGGGCGCACAGATACGCAGTATTTT	CASSSWTSGGRTDTQYF
-	TRBV24-1	-	TRBJ2-1	TGTGCCACCAGTGTCGGTGGTGAGCAGTTCTTC	CATSVGGEQFF
TRBD1	TRBV7-6	-	TRBJ2-1	TGTGCCAGCAGCCCACAGGGGTTCTCCTACAATGAGCAGTTCTTC	CASSPQGFSYNEQFF
-	TRBV10-3	-	TRBJ2-3	TGTGCCATCAGTGAGTCGAGCACAGATATGCAGTATTTT	CAISESSTDMQYF
-	TRBV6-6	few	TRBJ1-2	TGTGCCAGCAGTTACCGAGGACCCAACTATGGCTACACCTTC	CASSYRGPNYGYTF
-	TRBV14	-	TRBJ2-1	TGTGCCAGCAGCCAAGATTACAGGATCTCCTACAATGAGCAGTTCTTC	CASSQDYRISYNEQFF
-	TRBV20-1	-	TRBJ1-5	TGCAGTGCTAGCGATCTCGAAGGGGGTCAGCCCCAGCATTTT	CSASDLEGGQPQHF
-	TRBV5-5	-	TRBJ2-1	TGTGCCAGCAGCTCCGGGGACGGGTACAATAAGCAGTTCTTC	CASSSGDGYNKQFF
-	TRBV7-9	-	TRBJ2-7	TGTGCCAGCAGCCAGATCTCGGGACCATACTACGAGCAGTACTTC	CASSQISGPYYEQYF
-	TRBV6-2/TRBV6-3	few	TRBJ2-1	TGTGCCAGCAGTTCAGGTTCCCCCCGGCAGTTCTTC	CASSSGSPRQFF
-	TRBV14	-	TRBJ2-3	TGTGCCAGCAGCCAAGAATCCGAAGATACGCAGTATTTT	CASSQESEDTQYF
TRBD1	TRBV2	-	TRBJ2-1	TGTGCCAGCAGAGGGGGCTACTATGAGCAGTTCTTC	CASRGGYYEQFF
-	TRBV6-5	few	TRBJ2-2	TGTGCCAGCAGTTACGAGGGGTCCCCCGGGGAGCTGTTTTTT	CASSYEGSPGELFF